This entry lists 3 T cell receptor beta chains sequenced from one sample in a study of shared clonotypes between healthy human individuals. Libraries were prepared by immunoSEQ multiplex PCR; TCRdb keeps only in-frame clonotypes and omits some of them. This table holds under 2,500,000 clones, roughly 95% found once. Source material: naive CD4+ T cells sorted from blood. Subset of the sample: CD45RA+ positively selected. These receptors came from a man younger than 35 in good health.

V and J are TRBV6-4 and TRBJ2-1; TRBD1 or TRBD2 may be the D gene (5 bases each). This CDR3 spans 13 amino acids. Germline V CDR1 and CDR2: MRHNA, SNTAGT. Trimming took 5 bases from V and 6 from J, leaving 11 bases between them. The chain's CDR3 is CASSTERGNEQFF. The CDR3 DNA reads as TGTGCCAGCAGTACGGAGAGGGGCAATGAGCAGTTCTTC.

The J gene is TRBJ2-7, the V gene TRBV29-1, with 9 bases fitting TRBD1. Per germline, CDR1 SQVTM and CDR2 ANQGSEA. This CDR3 contains 15 residues. Trimming took 2 bases from V and 6 from J; bases not matched to a gene: 11. This chain's CDR3 is CSVETGTGSAGEQYF. The CDR3, as DNA: TGCAGCGTTGAAACAGGGACAGGGTCCGCGGGCGAGCAGTACTTC.

The chain has TRBV7-2 and TRBJ2-5; D gene uncertain. The V end lost 7 bases, the J end lost 2 bases, and 14 bases lay between the germline ends. The CDR3 loop spans 14 amino acids. The germline gives CDR1 SGHTA, CDR2 FQGNSA. The chain's CDR3 is CASTLRASQETQYF. Written as DNA, the CDR3 is TGTGCCAGCACCCTAAGGGCCTCACAAGAGACCCAGTACTTC.